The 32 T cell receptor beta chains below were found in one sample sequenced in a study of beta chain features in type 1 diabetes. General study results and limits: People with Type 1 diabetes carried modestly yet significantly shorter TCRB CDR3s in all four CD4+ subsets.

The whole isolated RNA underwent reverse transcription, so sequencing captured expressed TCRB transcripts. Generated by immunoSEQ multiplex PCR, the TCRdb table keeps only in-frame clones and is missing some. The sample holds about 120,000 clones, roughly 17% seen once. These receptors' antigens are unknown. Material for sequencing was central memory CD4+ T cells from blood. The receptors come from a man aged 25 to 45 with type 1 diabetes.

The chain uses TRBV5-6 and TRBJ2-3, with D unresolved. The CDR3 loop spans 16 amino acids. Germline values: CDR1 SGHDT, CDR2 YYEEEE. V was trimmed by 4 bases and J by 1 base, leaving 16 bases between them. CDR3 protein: CASSPQRQVRTDTQYF. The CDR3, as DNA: TGTGCCAGCAGCCCGCAGAGGCAGGTACGCACAGATACGCAGTATTTT. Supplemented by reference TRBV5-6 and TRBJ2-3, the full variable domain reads DAGVTQSPTHLIKTRGQQVTLRCSPKSGHDTVSWYQQALGQGPQFIFQYYEEEERQRGNFPDRFSGHQFPNYSSELNVNALLLGDSALYLCASSPQRQVRTDTQYFGPGTRLTVL.

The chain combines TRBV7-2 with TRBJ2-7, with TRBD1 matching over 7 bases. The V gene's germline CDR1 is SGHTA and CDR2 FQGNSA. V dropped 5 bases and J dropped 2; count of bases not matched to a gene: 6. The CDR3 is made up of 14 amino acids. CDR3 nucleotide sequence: TGTGCCAGCAGCCAGATAACAGGGGCCTACGAGCAGTACTTC. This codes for CASSQITGAYEQYF.

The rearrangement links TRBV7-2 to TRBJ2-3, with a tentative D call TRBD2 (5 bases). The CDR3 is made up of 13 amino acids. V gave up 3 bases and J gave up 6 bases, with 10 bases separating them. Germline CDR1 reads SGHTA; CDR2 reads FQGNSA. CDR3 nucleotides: TGTGCCAGCAGCTTGATACCGGGGGATACGCAGTATTTT. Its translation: CASSLIPGDTQYF. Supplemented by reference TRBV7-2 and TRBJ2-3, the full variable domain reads GAGVSQSPSNKVTEKGKDVELRCDPISGHTALYWYRQSLGQGLEFLIYFQGNSAPDKSGLPSDRFSAERTGGSVSTLTIQRTQQEDSAVYLCASSLIPGDTQYFGPGTRLTVL.

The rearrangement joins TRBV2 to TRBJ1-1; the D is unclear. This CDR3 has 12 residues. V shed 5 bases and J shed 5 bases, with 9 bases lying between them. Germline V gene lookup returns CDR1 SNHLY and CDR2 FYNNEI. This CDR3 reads CASSSAGTEAFF. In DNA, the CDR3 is TGTGCCAGCAGTTCCGCGGGAACTGAAGCTTTCTTT.

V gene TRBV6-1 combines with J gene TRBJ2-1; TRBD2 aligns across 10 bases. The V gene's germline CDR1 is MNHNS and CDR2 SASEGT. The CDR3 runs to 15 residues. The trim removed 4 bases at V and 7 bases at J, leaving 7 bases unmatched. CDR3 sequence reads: CASSAEASGRNEQFF. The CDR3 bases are TGTGCCAGCAGTGCCGAGGCTAGCGGGAGAAATGAGCAGTTCTTC.

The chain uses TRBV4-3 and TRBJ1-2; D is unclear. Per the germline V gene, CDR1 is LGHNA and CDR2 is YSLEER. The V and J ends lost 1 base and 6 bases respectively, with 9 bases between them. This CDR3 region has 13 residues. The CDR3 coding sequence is TGCGCCAGCAGCCAAGGGGAACGGGATGGCTACACCTTC. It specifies CASSQGERDGYTF.

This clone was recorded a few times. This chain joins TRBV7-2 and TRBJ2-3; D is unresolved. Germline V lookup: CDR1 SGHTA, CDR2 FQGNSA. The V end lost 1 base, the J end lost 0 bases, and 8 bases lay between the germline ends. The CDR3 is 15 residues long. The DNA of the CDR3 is TGTGCCAGCAGCTTAGGGGCGGTTAGCACAGATACGCAGTATTTT. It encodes CASSLGAVSTDTQYF.

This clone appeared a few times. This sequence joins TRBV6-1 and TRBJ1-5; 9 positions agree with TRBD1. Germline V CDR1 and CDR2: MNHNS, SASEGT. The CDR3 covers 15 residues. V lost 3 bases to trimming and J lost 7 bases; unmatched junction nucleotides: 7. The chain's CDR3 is CASSEVQGAGQPQHF. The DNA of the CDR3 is TGTGCCAGCAGTGAGGTACAGGGGGCGGGACAGCCCCAGCATTTT.

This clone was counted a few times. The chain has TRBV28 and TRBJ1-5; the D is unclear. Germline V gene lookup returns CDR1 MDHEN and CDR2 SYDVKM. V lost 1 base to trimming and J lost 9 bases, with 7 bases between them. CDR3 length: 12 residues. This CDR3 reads CASSLSHGPQHF. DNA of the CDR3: TGTGCCAGCAGTTTATCCCATGGGCCCCAGCATTTT.

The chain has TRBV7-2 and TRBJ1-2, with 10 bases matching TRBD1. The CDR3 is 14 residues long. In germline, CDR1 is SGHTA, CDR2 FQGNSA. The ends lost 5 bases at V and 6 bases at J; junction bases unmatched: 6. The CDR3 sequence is CASSTRQGANGYTF. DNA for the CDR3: TGTGCCAGCAGCACCCGACAGGGGGCAAATGGCTACACCTTC.

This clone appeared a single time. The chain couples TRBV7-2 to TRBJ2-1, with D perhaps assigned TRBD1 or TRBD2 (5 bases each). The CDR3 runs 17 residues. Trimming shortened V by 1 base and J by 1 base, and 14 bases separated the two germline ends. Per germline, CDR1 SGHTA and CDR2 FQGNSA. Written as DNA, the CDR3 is TGTGCCAGCAGCTTAGTGGGGGTGGCAGTATCCTACAATGAGCAGTTCTTC. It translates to CASSLVGVAVSYNEQFF.

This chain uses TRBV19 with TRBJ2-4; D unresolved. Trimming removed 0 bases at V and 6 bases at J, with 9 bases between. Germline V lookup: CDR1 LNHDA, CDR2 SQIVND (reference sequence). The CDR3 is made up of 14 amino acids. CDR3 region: CASSIDTSGNIQYF. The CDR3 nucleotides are TGTGCCAGTAGTATAGATACATCCGGAAACATTCAGTACTTC.

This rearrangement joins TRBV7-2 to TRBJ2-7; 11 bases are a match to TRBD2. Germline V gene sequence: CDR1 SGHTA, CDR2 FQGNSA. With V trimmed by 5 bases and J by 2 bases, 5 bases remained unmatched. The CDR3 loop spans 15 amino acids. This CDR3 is CASSLIAGGPYEQYF. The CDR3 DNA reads TGTGCCAGCAGCCTCATAGCGGGGGGGCCCTACGAGCAGTACTTC.

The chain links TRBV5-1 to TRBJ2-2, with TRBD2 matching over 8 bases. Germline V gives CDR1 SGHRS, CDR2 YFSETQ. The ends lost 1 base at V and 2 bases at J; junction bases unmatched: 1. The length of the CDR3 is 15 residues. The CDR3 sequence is CASSLTSGNTGELFF. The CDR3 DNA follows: TGCGCCAGCAGCTTGACTAGCGGTAACACCGGGGAGCTGTTTTTT.

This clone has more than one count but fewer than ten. The CDR3 protein is CASRPPGTYEQYF. The CDR3 DNA sequence: TGTGCCAGCAGACCTCCAGGGACCTACGAGCAGTACTTC. The chain employs TRBV6-6 and TRBJ2-7, with D possibly TRBD1 on 5 matching bases. CDR1 is MNHNY and CDR2 is SVGAGI in the germline V gene (reference sequence). This CDR3 comprises 13 residues. V lost 6 bases and J 2 bases, leaving 11 bases between the germline ends.

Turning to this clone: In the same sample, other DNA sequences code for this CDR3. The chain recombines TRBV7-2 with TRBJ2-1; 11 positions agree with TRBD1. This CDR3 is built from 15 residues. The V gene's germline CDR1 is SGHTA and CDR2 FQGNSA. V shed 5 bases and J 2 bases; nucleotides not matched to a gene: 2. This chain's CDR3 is CASSLDRGPYNEQFF. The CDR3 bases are TGTGCCAGCAGCCTGGACAGGGGGCCCTACAATGAGCAGTTCTTC.

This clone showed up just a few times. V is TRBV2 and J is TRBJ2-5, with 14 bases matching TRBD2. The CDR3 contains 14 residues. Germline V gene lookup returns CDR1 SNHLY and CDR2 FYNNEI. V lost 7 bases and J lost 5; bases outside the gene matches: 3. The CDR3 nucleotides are TGTGCCAGCACCGGGACTAGCGGGGGTGAGACCCAGTACTTC. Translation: CASTGTSGGETQYF.

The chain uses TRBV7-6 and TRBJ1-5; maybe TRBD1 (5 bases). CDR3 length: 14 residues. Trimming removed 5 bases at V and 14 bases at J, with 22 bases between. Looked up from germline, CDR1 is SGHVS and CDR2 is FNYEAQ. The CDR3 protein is CASSREGNSALKHF. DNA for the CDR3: TGTGCCAGCAGCCGCGAGGGGAACTCAGCCCTAAAGCATTTT. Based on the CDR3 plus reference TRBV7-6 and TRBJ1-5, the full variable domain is GAGVSQSPRYKVTKRGQDVALRCDPISGHVSLYWYRQALGQGPEFLTYFNYEAQQDKSGLPNDRFSAERPEGSISTLTIQRTEQRDSAMYRCASSREGNSALKHFGDGTRLSIL.

The CDR3 DNA follows: TGTGCCAGCAGTTTTTTGGCGGGATCCTACGAGCAGTACTTC. It encodes CASSFLAGSYEQYF. The chain joins TRBV27 to TRBJ2-7, with D possibly being TRBD2 (6 bases). CDR3 length: 14 amino acids. CDR1 and CDR2 from the germline V gene are MNHEY and SMNVEV (reference sequence). Trimming pared 3 bases from V and 1 base from J, leaving 10 bases between.

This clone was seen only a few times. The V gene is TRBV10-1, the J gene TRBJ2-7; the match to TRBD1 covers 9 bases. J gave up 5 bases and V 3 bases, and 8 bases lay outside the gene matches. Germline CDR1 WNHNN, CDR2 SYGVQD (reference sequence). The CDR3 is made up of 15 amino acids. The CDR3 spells CASSDFGQGRDEQYF. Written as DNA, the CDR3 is TGCGCCAGCAGTGATTTTGGACAGGGGCGAGACGAGCAGTACTTC.

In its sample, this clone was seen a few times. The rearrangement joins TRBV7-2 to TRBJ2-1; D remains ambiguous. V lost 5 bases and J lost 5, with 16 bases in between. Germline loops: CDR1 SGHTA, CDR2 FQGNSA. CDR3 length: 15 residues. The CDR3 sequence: CASSRTFDRDNEQFF. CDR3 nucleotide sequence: TGTGCCAGCAGCCGCACATTCGACCGAGACAATGAGCAGTTCTTC.

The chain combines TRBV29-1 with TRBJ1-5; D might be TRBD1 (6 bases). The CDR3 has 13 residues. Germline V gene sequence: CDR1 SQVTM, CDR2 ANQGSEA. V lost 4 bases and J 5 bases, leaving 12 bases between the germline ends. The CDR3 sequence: CSVVEGGDQPQHF. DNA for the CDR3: TGCAGCGTTGTTGAAGGGGGGGATCAGCCCCAGCATTTT. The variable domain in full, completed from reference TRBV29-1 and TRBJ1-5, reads SAVISQKPSRDICQRGTSLTIQCQVDSQVTMMFWYRQQPGQSLTLIATANQGSEATYESGFVIDKFPISRPNLTFSTLTVSNMSPEDSSIYLCSVVEGGDQPQHFGDGTRLSIL.

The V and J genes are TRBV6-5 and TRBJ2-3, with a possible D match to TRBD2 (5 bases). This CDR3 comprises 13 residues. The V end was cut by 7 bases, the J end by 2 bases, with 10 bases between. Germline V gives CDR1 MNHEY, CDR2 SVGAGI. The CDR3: CASTGVLTDTQYF. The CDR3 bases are TGTGCCAGCACCGGGGTACTCACAGATACGCAGTATTTT.

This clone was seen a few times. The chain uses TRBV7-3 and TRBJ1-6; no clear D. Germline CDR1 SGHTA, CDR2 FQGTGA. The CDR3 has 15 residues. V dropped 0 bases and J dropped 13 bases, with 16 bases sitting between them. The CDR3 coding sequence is TGTGCCAGCAGCTTAACTCTGGCTTCACCAGCCCCCCTCCACTTT. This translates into CASSLTLASPAPLHF. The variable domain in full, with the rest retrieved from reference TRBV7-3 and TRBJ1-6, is GAGVSQTPSNKVTEKGKYVELRCDPISGHTALYWYRQSLGQGPEFLIYFQGTGAADDSGLPNDRFFAVRPEGSVSTLKIQRTERGDSAVYLCASSLTLASPAPLHFGNGTRLTVT.

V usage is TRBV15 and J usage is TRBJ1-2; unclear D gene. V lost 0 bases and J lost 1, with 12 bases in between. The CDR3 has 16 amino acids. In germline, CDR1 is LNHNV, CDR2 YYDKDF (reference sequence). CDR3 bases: TGTGCCACCAGCAGAGATCCTAGGCGGAATAACTATGGCTACACCTTC. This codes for CATSRDPRRNNYGYTF.

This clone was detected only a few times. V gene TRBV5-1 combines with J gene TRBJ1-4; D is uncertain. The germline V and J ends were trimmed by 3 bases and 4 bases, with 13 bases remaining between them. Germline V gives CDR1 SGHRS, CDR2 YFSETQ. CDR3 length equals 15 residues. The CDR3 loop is CASSYGGFRNEKLFF. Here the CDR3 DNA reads TGCGCCAGCAGCTACGGAGGGTTTCGTAATGAAAAACTGTTTTTT.

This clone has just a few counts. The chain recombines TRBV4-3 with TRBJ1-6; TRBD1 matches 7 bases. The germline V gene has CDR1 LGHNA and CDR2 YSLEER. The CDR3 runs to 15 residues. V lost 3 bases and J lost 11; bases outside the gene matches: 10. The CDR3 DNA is TGCGCCAGCAGCCAGGAGACAGGGTTAGCGACACCCCTCCACTTT. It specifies CASSQETGLATPLHF.

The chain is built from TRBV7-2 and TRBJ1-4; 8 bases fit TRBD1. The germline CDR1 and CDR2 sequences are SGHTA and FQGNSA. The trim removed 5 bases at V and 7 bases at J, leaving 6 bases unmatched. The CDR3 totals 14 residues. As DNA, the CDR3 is TGTGCCAGCAGCGTCCAGGGGGCGAGTGAAAAACTGTTTTTT. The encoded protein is CASSVQGASEKLFF.

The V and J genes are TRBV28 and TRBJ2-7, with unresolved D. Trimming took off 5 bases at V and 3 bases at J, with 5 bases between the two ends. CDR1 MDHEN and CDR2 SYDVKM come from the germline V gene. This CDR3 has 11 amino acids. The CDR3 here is CASSPNYEQYF. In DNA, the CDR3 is TGTGCCAGCAGTCCGAACTACGAGCAGTACTTC.

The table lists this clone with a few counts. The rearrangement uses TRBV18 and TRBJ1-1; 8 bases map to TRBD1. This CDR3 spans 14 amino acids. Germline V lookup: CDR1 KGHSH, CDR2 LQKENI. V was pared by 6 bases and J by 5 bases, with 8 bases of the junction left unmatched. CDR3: CASSPDRGKTEAFF. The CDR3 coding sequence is TGTGCCAGCTCTCCAGACAGGGGTAAAACTGAAGCTTTCTTT. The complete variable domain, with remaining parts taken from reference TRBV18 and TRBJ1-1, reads NAGVMQNPRHLVRRRGQEARLRCSPMKGHSHVYWYRQLPEEGLKFMVYLQKENIIDESGMPKERFSAEFPKEGPSILRIQQVVRGDSAAYFCASSPDRGKTEAFFGQGTRLTVV.

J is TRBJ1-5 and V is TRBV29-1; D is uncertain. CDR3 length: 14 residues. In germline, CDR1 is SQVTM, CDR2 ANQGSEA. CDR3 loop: CRVIRVEWYQPQHF. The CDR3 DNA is TGCAGAGTAATAAGGGTAGAATGGTATCAGCCCCAGCATTTT.

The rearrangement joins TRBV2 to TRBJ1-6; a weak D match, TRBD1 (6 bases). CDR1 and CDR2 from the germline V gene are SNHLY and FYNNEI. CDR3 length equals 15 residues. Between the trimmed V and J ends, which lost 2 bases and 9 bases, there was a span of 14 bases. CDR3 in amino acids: CASSEWGQGGSPLHF. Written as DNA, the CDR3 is TGTGCCAGCAGTGAATGGGGGCAGGGAGGTTCACCCCTCCACTTT. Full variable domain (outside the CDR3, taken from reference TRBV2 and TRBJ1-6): EPEVTQTPSHQVTQMGQEVILRCVPISNHLYFYWYRQILGQKVEFLVSFYNNEISEKSEIFDDQFSVERPDGSNFTLKIRSTKLEDSAMYFCASSEWGQGGSPLHFGNGTRLTVT.